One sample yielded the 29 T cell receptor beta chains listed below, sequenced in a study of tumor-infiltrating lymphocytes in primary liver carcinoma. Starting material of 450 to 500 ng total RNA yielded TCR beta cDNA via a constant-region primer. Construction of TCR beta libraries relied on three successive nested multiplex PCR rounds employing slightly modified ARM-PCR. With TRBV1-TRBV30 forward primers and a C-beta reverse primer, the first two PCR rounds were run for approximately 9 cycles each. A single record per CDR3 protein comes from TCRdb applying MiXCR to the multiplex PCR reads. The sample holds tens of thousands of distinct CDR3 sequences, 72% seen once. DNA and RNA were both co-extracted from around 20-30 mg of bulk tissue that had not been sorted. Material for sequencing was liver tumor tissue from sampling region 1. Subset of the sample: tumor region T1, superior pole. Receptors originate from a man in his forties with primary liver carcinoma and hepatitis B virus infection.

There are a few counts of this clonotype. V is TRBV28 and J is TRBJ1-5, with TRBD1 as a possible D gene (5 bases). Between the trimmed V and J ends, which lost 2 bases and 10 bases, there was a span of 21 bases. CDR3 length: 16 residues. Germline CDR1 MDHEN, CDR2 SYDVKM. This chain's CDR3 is CASSLGTQLPISPQHF. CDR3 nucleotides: TGTGCCAGCAGTTTAGGGACGCAGTTACCAATCAGCCCCCAGCATTTT.

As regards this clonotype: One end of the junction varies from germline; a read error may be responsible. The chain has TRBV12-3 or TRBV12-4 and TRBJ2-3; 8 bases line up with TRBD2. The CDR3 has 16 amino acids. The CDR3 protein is CARSSLSGSVTDTQYF. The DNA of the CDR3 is TGTGCCCGCAGTTCCCTAAGCGGGAGCGTTACAGATACGCAGTATTTT.

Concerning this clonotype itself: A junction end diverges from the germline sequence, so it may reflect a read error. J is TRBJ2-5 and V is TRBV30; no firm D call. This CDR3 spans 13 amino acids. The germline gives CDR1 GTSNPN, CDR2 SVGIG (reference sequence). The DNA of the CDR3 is TGTGTCTGGAGTGTTAAGGAGCATGAGACCCAGTACTTC. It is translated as CVWSVKEHETQYF.

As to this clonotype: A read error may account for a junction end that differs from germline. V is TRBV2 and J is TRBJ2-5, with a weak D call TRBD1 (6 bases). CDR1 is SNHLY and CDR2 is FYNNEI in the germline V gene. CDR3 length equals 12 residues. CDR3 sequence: CVSDRFQENQYF. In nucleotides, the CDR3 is TGTGTCAGCGACAGGTTTCAAGAGAACCAGTACTTC. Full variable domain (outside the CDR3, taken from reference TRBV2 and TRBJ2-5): EPEVTQTPSHQVTQMGQEVILRCVPISNHLYFYWYRQILGQKVEFLVSFYNNEISEKSEIFDDQFSVERPDGSNFTLKIRSTKLEDSAMYFCVSDRFQENQYFGPGTRLLVL.

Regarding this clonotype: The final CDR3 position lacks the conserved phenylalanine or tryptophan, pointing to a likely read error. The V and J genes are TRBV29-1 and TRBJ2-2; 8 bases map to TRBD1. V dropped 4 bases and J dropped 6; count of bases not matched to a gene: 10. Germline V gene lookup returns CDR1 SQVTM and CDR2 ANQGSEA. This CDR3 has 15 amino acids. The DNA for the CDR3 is TGCAGCGTTGGACAGGGGAGTATGGGCGCCGGGGAGCTGTTTTAT. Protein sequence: CSVGQGSMGAGELFY.

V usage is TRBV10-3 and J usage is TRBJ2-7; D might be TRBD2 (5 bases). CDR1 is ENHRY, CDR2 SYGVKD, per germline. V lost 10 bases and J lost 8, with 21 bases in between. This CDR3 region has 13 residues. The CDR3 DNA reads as TGTGCCAGCGCCGACCCCGGGATTACCAAGCAGTACTTC. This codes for CASADPGITKQYF.

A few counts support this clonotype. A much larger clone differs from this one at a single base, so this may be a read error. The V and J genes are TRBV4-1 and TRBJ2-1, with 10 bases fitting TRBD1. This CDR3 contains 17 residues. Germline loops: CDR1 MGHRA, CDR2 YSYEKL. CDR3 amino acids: CASSQYLSMDRGNEQLF. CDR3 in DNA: TGCGCCAGCAGCCAATATTTAAGTATGGACAGGGGGAATGAGCAGCTCTTC.

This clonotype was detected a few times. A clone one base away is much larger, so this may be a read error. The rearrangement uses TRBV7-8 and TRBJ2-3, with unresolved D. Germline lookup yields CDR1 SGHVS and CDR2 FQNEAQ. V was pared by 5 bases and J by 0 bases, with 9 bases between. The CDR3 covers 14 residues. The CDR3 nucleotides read TGTGCCAGCAGCGCAACACCAAGCACAGATACGCAGTATTTT. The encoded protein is CASSATPSTDTQYF.

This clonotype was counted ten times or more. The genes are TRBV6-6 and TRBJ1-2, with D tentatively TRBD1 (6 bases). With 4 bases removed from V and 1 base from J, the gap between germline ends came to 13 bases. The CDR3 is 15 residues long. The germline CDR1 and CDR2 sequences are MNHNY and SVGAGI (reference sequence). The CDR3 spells CASSLPTGVNYGYTF. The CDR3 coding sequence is TGTGCCAGCAGTTTGCCGACAGGAGTTAACTATGGCTACACCTTC.

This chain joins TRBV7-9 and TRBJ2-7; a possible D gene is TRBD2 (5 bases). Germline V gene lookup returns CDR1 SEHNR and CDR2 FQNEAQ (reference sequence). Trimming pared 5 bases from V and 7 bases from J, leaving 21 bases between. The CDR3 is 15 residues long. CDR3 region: CASSPEGLSSQEQYF. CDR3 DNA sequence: TGTGCCAGCAGCCCAGAGGGTTTAAGCTCCCAAGAGCAGTACTTC.

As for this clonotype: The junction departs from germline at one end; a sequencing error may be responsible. CDR3 coding DNA: TGTGCCAACAGTTACTGGGGACTAGTGGGAGGGAGATCGAATGAGCAGTTCTTC. It yields the protein CANSYWGLVGGRSNEQFF. The genes are TRBV6-2 or TRBV6-3 and TRBJ2-1, with 8 bases identical to TRBD2. CDR3 length equals 18 residues. Germline V gene sequence: CDR1 MNHEY, CDR2 SVGEGT.

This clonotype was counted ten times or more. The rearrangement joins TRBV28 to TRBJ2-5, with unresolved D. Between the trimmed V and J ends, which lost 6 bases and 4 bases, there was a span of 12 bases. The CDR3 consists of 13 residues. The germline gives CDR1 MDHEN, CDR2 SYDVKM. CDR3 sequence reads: CASRITARETQYF. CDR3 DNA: TGTGCCAGCAGAATCACCGCCCGAGAGACCCAGTACTTC.

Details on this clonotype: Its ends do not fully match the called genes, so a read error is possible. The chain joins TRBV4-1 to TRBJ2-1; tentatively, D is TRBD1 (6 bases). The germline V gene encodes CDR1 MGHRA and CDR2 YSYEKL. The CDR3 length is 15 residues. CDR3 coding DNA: TGCAACAGCAGCCAAGTTTCTAACAGCTCAGGGGAGCAATTCTTC. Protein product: CNSSQVSNSSGEQFF.

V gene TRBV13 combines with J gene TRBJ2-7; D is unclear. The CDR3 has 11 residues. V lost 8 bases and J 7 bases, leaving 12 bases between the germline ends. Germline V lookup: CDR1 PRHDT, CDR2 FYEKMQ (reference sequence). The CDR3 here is CASGLLGEQYF. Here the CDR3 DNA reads TGTGCCAGCGGCCTCCTGGGGGAGCAGTACTTC.

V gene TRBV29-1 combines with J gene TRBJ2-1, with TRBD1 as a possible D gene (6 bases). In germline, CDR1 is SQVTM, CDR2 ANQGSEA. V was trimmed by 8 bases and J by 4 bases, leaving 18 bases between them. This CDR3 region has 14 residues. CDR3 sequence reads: CSIMGQGEYNEQFF. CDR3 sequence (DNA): TGCAGCATTATGGGACAAGGGGAGTACAATGAGCAGTTCTTC.

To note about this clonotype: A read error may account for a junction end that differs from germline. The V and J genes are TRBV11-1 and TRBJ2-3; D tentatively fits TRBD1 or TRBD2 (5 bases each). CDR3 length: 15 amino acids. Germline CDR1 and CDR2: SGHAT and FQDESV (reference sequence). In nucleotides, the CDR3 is TGTACCAGCAGCTTAGGAACGGGGCGCGTGGATACGCGGTATTTT. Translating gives CTSSLGTGRVDTRYF.

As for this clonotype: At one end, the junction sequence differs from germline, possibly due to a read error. Here the CDR3 reads CASSLGTGLNSRLHF. In DNA, the CDR3 is TGTGCCAGCAGCTTAGGTACAGGATTAAATTCGCGCCTCCACTTC. This chain joins TRBV11-2 and TRBJ2-7; D perhaps matches TRBD1 (5 bases). The V gene's germline CDR1 is SGHAT and CDR2 FQNNGV. CDR3 length equals 15 residues. Full variable domain (outside the CDR3, taken from reference TRBV11-2 and TRBJ2-7): EAGVAQSPRYKIIEKRQSVAFWCNPISGHATLYWYQQILGQGPKLLIQFQNNGVVDDSQLPKDRFSAERLKGVDSTLKIQPAKLEDSAVYLCASSLGTGLNSRLHFGPGTRLTVT.

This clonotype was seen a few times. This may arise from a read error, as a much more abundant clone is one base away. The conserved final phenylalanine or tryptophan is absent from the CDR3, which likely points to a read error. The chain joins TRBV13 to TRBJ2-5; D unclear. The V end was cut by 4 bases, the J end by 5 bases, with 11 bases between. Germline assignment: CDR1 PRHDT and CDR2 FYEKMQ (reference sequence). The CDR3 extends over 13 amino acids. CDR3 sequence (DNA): TGTGCCAGCAGCTCCGGGCTCGGGGAGACCCAGTACTTA. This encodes CASSSGLGETQYL.

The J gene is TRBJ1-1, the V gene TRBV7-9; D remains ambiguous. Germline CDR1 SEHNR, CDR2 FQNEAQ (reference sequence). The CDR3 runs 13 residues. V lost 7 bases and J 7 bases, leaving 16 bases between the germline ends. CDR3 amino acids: CASNFEQSVEAFF. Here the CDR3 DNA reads TGTGCCAGCAACTTCGAACAGAGCGTTGAAGCTTTCTTT.

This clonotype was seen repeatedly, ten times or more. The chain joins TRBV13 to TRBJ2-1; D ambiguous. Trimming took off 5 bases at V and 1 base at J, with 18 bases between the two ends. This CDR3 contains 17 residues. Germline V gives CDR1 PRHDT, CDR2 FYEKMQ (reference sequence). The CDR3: CASSPRLPSPSYNEQFF. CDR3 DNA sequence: TGTGCCAGCAGCCCTAGATTGCCCAGCCCGTCCTACAATGAGCAGTTCTTC.

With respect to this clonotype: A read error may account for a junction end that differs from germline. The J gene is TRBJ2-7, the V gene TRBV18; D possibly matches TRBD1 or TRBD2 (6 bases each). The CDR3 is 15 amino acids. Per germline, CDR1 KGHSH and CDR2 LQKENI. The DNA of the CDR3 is TGTGCCAGTTCACCACTAGGGGGGACTCGGTACCAGCAGTACTTC. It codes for CASSPLGGTRYQQYF. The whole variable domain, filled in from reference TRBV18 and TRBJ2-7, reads NAGVMQNPRHLVRRRGQEARLRCSPMKGHSHVYWYRQLPEEGLKFMVYLQKENIIDESGMPKERFSAEFPKEGPSILRIQQVVRGDSAAYFCASSPLGGTRYQQYFGPGTRLTVT.

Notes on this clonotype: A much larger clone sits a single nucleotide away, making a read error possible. CDR3 sequence reads: CASIPGQGTSRYNEQFF. CDR3 sequence (DNA): TGTGCCAGCATCCCCGGACAGGGGACCTCAAGGTACAATGAGCAGTTCTTC. The chain carries TRBV7-9 and TRBJ2-1, with 9 nucleotides matching TRBD1. The CDR3 contains 17 residues. The V gene's germline CDR1 is SEHNR and CDR2 FQNEAQ (reference sequence). The V and J ends lost 7 bases and 4 bases, in that order; junction bases with no gene match: 14. Drawing the rest from reference TRBV7-9 and TRBJ2-1, the complete variable domain is DTGVSQNPRHKITKRGQNVTFRCDPISEHNRLYWYRQTLGQGPEFLTYFQNEAQLEKSRLLSDRFSAERPKGSFSTLEIQRTEQGDSAMYLCASIPGQGTSRYNEQFFGPGTRLTVL.

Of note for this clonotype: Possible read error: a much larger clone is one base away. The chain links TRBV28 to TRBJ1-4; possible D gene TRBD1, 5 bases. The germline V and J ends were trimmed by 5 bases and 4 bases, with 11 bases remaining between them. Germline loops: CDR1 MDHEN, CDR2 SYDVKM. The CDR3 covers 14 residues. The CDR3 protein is CASSERGINEKLFF. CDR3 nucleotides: TGTGCCAGCAGTGAACGGGGCATTAATGAAAAACTGTTTTTT.

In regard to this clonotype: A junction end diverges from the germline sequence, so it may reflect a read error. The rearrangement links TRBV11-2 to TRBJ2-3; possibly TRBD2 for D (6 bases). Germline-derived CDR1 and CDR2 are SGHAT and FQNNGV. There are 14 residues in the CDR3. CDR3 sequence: CVGGAREPADTRYF. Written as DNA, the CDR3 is TGTGTCGGAGGAGCACGGGAGCCCGCAGATACGCGGTATTTT.

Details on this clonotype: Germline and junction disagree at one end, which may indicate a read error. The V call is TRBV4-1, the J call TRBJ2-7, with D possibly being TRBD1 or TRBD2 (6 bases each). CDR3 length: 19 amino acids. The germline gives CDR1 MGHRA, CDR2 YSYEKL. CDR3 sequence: CASCQEGGRGVSGVYEQYF. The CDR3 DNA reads TGCGCCAGCTGCCAAGAAGGAGGCAGGGGAGTTAGCGGAGTCTACGAGCAGTATTTC.

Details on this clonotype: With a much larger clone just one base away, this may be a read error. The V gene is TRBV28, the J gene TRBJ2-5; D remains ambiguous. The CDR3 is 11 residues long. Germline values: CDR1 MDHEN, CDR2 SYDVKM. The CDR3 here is CAISREESQYF. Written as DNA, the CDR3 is TGTGCCATATCAAGGGAAGAGAGCCAGTACTTC.

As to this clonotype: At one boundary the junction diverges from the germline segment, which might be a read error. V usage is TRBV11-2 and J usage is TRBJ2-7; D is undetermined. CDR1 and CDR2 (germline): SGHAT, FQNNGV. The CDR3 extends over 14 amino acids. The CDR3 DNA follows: TGTGCCAGCAGTTTAGTACTCCTCTCCTACGGGCAGCACTTC. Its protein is CASSLVLLSYGQHF.

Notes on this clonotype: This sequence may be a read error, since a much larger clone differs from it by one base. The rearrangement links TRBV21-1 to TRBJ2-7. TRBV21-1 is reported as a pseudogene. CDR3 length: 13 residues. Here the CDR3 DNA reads TGTGCCAGCAAAAGGGGGAGACCCTACGAGCAGTACTTC. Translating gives CASKRGRPYEQYF.

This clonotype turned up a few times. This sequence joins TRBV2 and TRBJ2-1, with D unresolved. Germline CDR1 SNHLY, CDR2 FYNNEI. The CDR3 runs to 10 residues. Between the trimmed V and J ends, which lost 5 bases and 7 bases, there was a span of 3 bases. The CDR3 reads CASSMNEQFF. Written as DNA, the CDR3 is TGTGCCAGCAGTATGAATGAGCAGTTCTTC.